A selection of T cell receptor beta chains follows, all from one sample in a study of memory CD4+ T cells and cytomegalovirus serostatus. The assay was immunoSEQ multiplex PCR, and TCRdb's table has in-frame clones only and misses some. The sample lists approximately 27,000 clones, 76% occurring once. Material for sequencing was memory CD4+ T cells from blood. The receptors here all came from an adult in good health and CMV-seronegative. The CDR3 runs from the conserved cysteine through the conserved F or W. The order of the fields is J gene, clone size, V gene, D gene, CDR3 protein, CDR3 DNA. The D gene is left open where the match is weak. Rows may omit the clone size; those that give it use once, few, many or a size class.

TRBJ2-2,.,TRBV27,TRBD1,CASSFSGTGLTGELFF,TGTGCCAGCAGTTTCTCCGGGACAGGTCTGACCGGGGAGCTGTTTTTT
TRBJ1-1,.,TRBV6-6,.,CASGEAFF,TGTGCCAGCGGAGAAGCTTTCTTT
TRBJ1-6,once,TRBV25-1,TRBD1,CASSPGTGDNSPLHF,TGTGCCAGCAGTCCGGGGACAGGGGATAATTCACCCCTCCACTTT
TRBJ1-2,.,TRBV6-1,.,CASKWDAGTIYGYTF,TGTGCCAGCAAATGGGATGCCGGAACGATATATGGCTACACCTTC
TRBJ2-5,few,TRBV6-1,TRBD2,CASSGQRGGQETQYF,TGTGCCAGCAGTGGCCAGCGGGGGGGCCAAGAGACCCAGTACTTC
TRBJ2-2,.,TRBV5-4,.,CASSLRAATNTGELFF,TGTGCCAGCAGCTTGCGGGCAGCGACGAACACCGGGGAGCTGTTTTTT
TRBJ2-7,.,TRBV10-2,TRBD1,CASSDLQGDRAHEQYF,TGCGCCAGCAGTGACCTTCAGGGGGACAGGGCCCACGAGCAGTACTTC
TRBJ1-1,.,TRBV18,.,CATTRDGSTEAFF,TGTGCCACCACCAGGGACGGAAGCACTGAAGCTTTCTTT
TRBJ1-5,.,TRBV11-2,.,CASSLIGQAPNQPQHF,TGTGCCAGCAGCTTAATCGGCCAGGCGCCCAATCAGCCCCAGCATTTT
TRBJ2-1,.,TRBV11-2,.,CASSLDRNNEQFF,TGTGCCAGCAGCTTAGATCGGAACAATGAGCAGTTCTTC
TRBJ1-2,.,TRBV28,TRBD1,CASSLAGTGGYGYTF,TGTGCCAGCAGTTTAGCAGGGACAGGGGGGTATGGCTACACCTTC
TRBJ1-6,once,TRBV9,.,CASSVDVENSPLHF,TGTGCCAGCAGCGTAGATGTTGAGAATTCACCCCTCCACTTT
TRBJ2-7,.,TRBV28,TRBD2,CASRSSGRREQYF,TGTGCCAGCAGGAGTAGCGGGAGACGTGAGCAGTACTTC
TRBJ2-3,.,TRBV7-9,TRBD2,CASTLGAGGPGTQYF,TGTGCCAGCACCCTCGGAGCGGGGGGGCCGGGTACGCAGTATTTT
TRBJ2-3,.,TRBV7-2,.,CASSLEARAQYF,TGTGCCAGCAGCTTAGAAGCCCGGGCGCAGTATTTT